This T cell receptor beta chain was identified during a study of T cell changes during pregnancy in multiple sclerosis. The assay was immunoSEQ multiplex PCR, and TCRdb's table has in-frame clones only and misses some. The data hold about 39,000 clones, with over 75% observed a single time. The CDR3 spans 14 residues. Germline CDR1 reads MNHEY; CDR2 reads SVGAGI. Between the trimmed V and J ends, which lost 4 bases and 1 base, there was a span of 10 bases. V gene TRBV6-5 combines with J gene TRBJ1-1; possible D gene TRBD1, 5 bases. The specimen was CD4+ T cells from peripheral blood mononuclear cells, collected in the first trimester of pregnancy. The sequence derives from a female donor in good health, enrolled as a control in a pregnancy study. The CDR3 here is CASSSITGNTEAFF. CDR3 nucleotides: TGTGCCAGCAGTTCCATCACAGGGAACACTGAAGCTTTCTTT.